Each of the 24 T cell receptor beta chains below was sequenced from the same sample in a study of blood T cell repertoires in COVID-19. Clones were read by immunoSEQ multiplex PCR, and TCRdb kept only the in-frame ones, dropping some. The sample consists of about 330,000 clones, 87% of them appearing once. Material for sequencing was peripheral blood. These receptors all stem from a man in his thirties or forties with COVID-19, enrolled during active disease.

The V gene is TRBV19, the J gene TRBJ1-2; D gene uncertain. Germline loops: CDR1 LNHDA, CDR2 SQIVND (reference sequence). Trimming removed 4 bases at V and 4 bases at J, with 10 bases between. This CDR3 is built from 13 residues. This CDR3 is CASSTQSFYGYTF. The CDR3 DNA follows: TGTGCCAGTAGTACCCAGTCTTTCTATGGCTACACCTTC.

The rearrangement links TRBV7-6 to TRBJ1-1; TRBD1 matches at 9 bases. The CDR3 spans 14 residues. Germline trimming cut 5 bases from V and 3 bases from J; bases unmatched to any gene: 4. CDR1 and CDR2 (germline): SGHVS, FNYEAQ. CDR3 residues: CASSVRQGDTEAFF. The CDR3 DNA is TGTGCCAGCAGCGTACGACAGGGGGACACTGAAGCTTTCTTT. The whole variable domain, filled in from reference TRBV7-6 and TRBJ1-1, reads GAGVSQSPRYKVTKRGQDVALRCDPISGHVSLYWYRQALGQGPEFLTYFNYEAQQDKSGLPNDRFSAERPEGSISTLTIQRTEQRDSAMYRCASSVRQGDTEAFFGQGTRLTVV.

The rearrangement uses TRBV7-3 and TRBJ2-3; 8 bases align to TRBD2. CDR1 is SGHTA and CDR2 is FQGTGA in the germline V gene. This CDR3 is 15 amino acids long. V was clipped by 6 bases and J by 6 bases; unmatched bases: 11. The CDR3 reads CASRPLAGRLDTQYF. The CDR3 DNA reads as TGTGCCAGCAGGCCGCTAGCGGGCCGGTTGGATACGCAGTATTTT.

The V call is TRBV3-1 (or the pseudogene TRBV3-2), the J call TRBJ1-5; weak D call: TRBD1 (5 bases). The V end was cut by 4 bases, the J end by 2 bases, with 12 bases between. CDR3 size: 15 residues. Per the germline V gene, CDR1 is LGHDT and CDR2 is YNNKEL (reference sequence). CDR3 sequence reads: CASSLRAGGNQPQHF. The CDR3 DNA reads as TGTGCCAGCAGCCTCAGGGCAGGCGGCAATCAGCCCCAGCATTTT.

The chain joins TRBV7-2 to TRBJ2-7; no reliable D call. CDR1 is SGHTA, CDR2 FQGNSA, per germline. The CDR3 runs to 16 residues. The V end lost 0 bases, the J end lost 0 bases, and 12 bases lay between the germline ends. The CDR3 region has the DNA TGTGCCAGCAGCTTAGCGCGCAGGCCCTCCTCCTACGAGCAGTACTTC. Residues: CASSLARRPSSYEQYF.

The chain is built from TRBV4-3 and TRBJ2-2; the D gene is possibly TRBD1 (5 bases). The CDR3 extends over 16 amino acids. V lost 1 base, J lost 5 bases, and 14 bases lay in between. Germline V CDR1 and CDR2: LGHNA, YSLEER. The CDR3 DNA reads as TGCGCCAGCAGCCAAGTTATTGGACACGAAACCGGGGAGCTGTTTTTT. Residues: CASSQVIGHETGELFF.

The V call is TRBV10-3, the J call TRBJ1-1; no definite D call. Germline CDR1 reads ENHRY; CDR2 reads SYGVKD. This CDR3 contains 16 residues. Trimming stripped 4 bases from V and 1 base from J, with 16 bases between. The CDR3: CAISGLLRVQNTEAFF. The DNA for the CDR3 is TGTGCCATCAGTGGATTGTTGAGGGTACAGAACACTGAAGCTTTCTTT.

This clone has just a few counts. The chain recombines TRBV7-3 with TRBJ2-7; TRBD1 might be the D (6 bases). The V end was cut by 0 bases, the J end by 0 bases, with 12 bases between. This CDR3 has 16 amino acids. Per germline, CDR1 SGHTA and CDR2 FQGTGA. The CDR3 loop is CASSLTGDRSSYEQYF. The CDR3 coding sequence is TGTGCCAGCAGCTTAACGGGTGACAGGAGCTCCTACGAGCAGTACTTC.

DNA of the CDR3: TGTGCCAGCAGTACCCGGGTCACCTCAGAGACCCAGTACTTC. This encodes CASSTRVTSETQYF. The chain joins TRBV6-6 to TRBJ2-5; unclear D gene. The CDR3 runs to 14 residues. Germline lookup yields CDR1 MNHNY and CDR2 SVGAGI (reference sequence). V was shortened by 5 bases and J by 4 bases, with 14 bases between the two germline ends.

The chain couples TRBV6-5 to TRBJ2-7; 8 bases map to TRBD1. This CDR3 comprises 15 residues. Germline V CDR1 and CDR2: MNHEY, SVGAGI. The ends lost 7 bases at V and 0 bases at J; junction bases unmatched: 8. CDR3 in amino acids: CASITRGTGSYEQYF. The CDR3 nucleotides are TGTGCCAGCATTACGAGAGGGACAGGCTCCTACGAGCAGTACTTC.

The sample holds a few counts of this clone. The J gene is TRBJ1-6, the V gene TRBV24-1; the D gene is possibly TRBD1 (5 bases). The CDR3 length is 14 residues. With 5 bases removed from V and 9 bases from J, the gap between germline ends came to 13 bases. Germline V gene lookup returns CDR1 KGHDR and CDR2 SFDVKD. The CDR3, as DNA: TGTGCCACCAGTGGAGGCAGGGTCGGTTCACCCCTCCACTTT. Its translation: CATSGGRVGSPLHF.

The sample holds one count of this clone. The genes are TRBV10-3 and TRBJ2-1; 9 positions agree with TRBD1. V shed 6 bases, J shed 6 bases, and the junction held 6 bases outside the gene matches. The germline V gene encodes CDR1 ENHRY and CDR2 SYGVKD. CDR3 length equals 14 residues. The CDR3 reads CAIRTGTGRNEQFF. For the CDR3, the DNA is TGTGCCATCAGGACCGGGACAGGGCGCAATGAGCAGTTCTTC.

CDR3: CASRSTGMNTEAFF. The CDR3 DNA is TGTGCCAGCAGATCCACAGGGATGAACACTGAAGCTTTCTTT. This rearrangement joins TRBV5-4 to TRBJ1-1, with a possible D match to TRBD1 (6 bases). This CDR3 has 14 residues. Per germline, CDR1 SGHNT and CDR2 YYREEE (reference sequence). V gave up 5 bases and J gave up 0 bases, with 11 bases separating them.

The CDR3 region has the DNA TGTGCCAGTAATACCCAAAGGACAGGGGGCGGGGAGCTGTTTTTT. Its translation is CASNTQRTGGGELFF. The V and J genes are TRBV19 and TRBJ2-2; 10 bases fit TRBD1. CDR1 is LNHDA, CDR2 SQIVND, per germline (reference sequence). The CDR3 totals 15 residues. With 7 bases clipped from V and 7 bases from J, the junction kept 9 bases outside the gene matches.

The chain uses TRBV5-5 and TRBJ1-1, with D unresolved. CDR3 length equals 13 residues. Trimming pared 2 bases from V and 1 base from J, leaving 6 bases between. Germline loops: CDR1 SGHKS, CDR2 YYEKEE (reference sequence). CDR3 DNA: TGTGCCAGCAGCTTTGGCCGGAACACTGAAGCTTTCTTT. Its translation is CASSFGRNTEAFF.

The chain joins TRBV6-1 to TRBJ2-3; 11 bases are shared with TRBD2. J lost 6 bases, V lost 3 bases, and 11 bases had no gene match. The germline gives CDR1 MNHNS, CDR2 SASEGT. The CDR3 runs to 17 residues. The CDR3 bases are TGTGCCAGCAGTGACCGACTAGCGGGGTCCTCCCCGGATACGCAGTATTTT. Translating it yields CASSDRLAGSSPDTQYF.

The chain carries TRBV27 and TRBJ2-3, with TRBD2 identical over 9 bases. Germline V gene data show CDR1 as MNHEY and CDR2 as SMNVEV (reference sequence). Trimming cost V 7 bases and J 5 bases; bases outside gene matches: 7. The CDR3 runs to 14 residues. CDR3 sequence (DNA): TGTGCCAGCATTTCGCGGGGGGGCAAAGATACGCAGTATTTT. Translated: CASISRGGKDTQYF.

The gene calls are TRBV5-4 and TRBJ2-3; the match to TRBD1 covers 8 bases. With V trimmed by 0 bases and J by 3 bases, 6 bases remained unmatched. Per the germline V gene, CDR1 is SGHNT and CDR2 is YYREEE (reference sequence). The CDR3 has 16 residues. The chain's CDR3 is CASSLGGQGGTDTQYF. The CDR3 DNA reads as TGTGCCAGCAGCTTGGGCGGACAGGGAGGAACAGATACGCAGTATTTT.

This chain connects TRBV7-9 to TRBJ2-7; D is possibly TRBD2 (6 bases). Trimming took off 5 bases at V and 2 bases at J, with 7 bases between the two ends. Looked up from germline, CDR1 is SEHNR and CDR2 is FQNEAQ (reference sequence). The CDR3 is 12 amino acids. CDR3 DNA: TGTGCCAGCAGCCGACTAGCCTACGAGCAGTACTTC. As protein: CASSRLAYEQYF.

The CDR3 sequence is CASGGQGANEQYF. Here the CDR3 DNA reads TGCGCCAGCGGCGGACAGGGGGCCAACGAGCAGTACTTC. The chain links TRBV10-1 to TRBJ2-7; 11 nucleotides match TRBD1. Per germline, CDR1 WNHNN and CDR2 SYGVQD (reference sequence). V was clipped by 8 bases and J by 5 bases; unmatched bases: 5. The CDR3 is 13 amino acids.

The chain links TRBV5-1 to TRBJ1-2; 7 nucleotides match TRBD1. V dropped 4 bases and J dropped 2; count of bases not matched to a gene: 11. Germline V gene lookup returns CDR1 SGHRS and CDR2 YFSETQ. CDR3 length equals 16 residues. The CDR3 nucleotides are TGCGCCAGCAGCCTAGCAGGGGGGCCCGCAAACTATGGCTACACCTTC. Amino acids: CASSLAGGPANYGYTF.

The rearrangement joins TRBV29-1 to TRBJ2-7; TRBD1 or TRBD2 may be the D gene (6 bases each). Germline CDR1 reads SQVTM; CDR2 reads ANQGSEA. This CDR3 is built from 11 residues. The CDR3 spells CSGGEFDEQYF. In DNA, the CDR3 is TGCTCCGGGGGCGAGTTCGACGAGCAGTACTTC.

The chain is built from TRBV28 and TRBJ1-2; D call uncertain. The CDR3 runs to 12 residues. Trimming stripped 8 bases from V and 8 bases from J, with 15 bases between. Germline values: CDR1 MDHEN, CDR2 SYDVKM. The CDR3 reads CASLSGDRGYTF. The DNA for the CDR3 is TGTGCCAGCCTCAGCGGGGATCGGGGCTACACCTTC.

The chain recombines TRBV30 with TRBJ2-7; 9 bases are a match to TRBD2. Germline CDR1 and CDR2: GTSNPN and SVGIG (reference sequence). The CDR3 has 16 residues. The V segment lost 2 bases and the J segment 4 bases; nucleotides outside the gene matches: 12. The CDR3 sequence is CAWSSKSSGSSYEQYF. DNA for the CDR3: TGTGCCTGGAGTTCAAAAAGTAGCGGGAGTTCGTACGAGCAGTACTTC.